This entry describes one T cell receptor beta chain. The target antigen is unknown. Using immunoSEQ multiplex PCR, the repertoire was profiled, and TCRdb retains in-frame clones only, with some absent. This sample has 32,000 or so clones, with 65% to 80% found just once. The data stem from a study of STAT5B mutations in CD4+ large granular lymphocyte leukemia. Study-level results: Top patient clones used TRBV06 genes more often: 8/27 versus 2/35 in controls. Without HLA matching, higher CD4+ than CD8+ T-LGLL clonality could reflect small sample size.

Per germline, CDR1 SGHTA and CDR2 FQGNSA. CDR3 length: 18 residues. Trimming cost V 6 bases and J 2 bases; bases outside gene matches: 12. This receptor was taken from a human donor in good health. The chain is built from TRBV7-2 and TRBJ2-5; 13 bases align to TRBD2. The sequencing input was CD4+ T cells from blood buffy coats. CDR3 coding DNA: TGTGCCAGCAGAACCCTTCCAGGACTAGCGGGAGAACAAGAGACCCAGTACTTC. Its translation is CASRTLPGLAGEQETQYF.